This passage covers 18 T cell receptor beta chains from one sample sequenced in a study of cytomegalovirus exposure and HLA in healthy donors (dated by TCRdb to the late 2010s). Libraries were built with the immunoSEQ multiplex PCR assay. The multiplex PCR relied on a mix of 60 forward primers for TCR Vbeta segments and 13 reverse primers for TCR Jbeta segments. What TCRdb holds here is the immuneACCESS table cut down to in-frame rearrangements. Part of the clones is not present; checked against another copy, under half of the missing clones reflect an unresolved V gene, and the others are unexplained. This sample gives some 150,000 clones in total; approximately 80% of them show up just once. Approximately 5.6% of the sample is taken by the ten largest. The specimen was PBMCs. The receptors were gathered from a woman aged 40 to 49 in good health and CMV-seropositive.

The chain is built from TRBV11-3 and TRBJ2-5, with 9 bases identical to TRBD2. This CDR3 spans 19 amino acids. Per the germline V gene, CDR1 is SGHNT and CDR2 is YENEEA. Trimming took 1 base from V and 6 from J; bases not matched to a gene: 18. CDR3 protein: CASSLALTAGGRRGKTQYF. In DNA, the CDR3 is TGTGCCAGCAGCTTAGCTTTAACGGCGGGAGGGCGACGAGGAAAGACCCAGTACTTC.

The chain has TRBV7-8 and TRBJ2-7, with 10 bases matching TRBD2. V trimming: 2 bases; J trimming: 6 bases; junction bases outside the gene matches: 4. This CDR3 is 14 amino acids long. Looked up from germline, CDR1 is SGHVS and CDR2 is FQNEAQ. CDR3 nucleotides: TGTGCCAGCAGCTTACAAGCGGGAGGGACCGAGCAGTACTTC. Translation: CASSLQAGGTEQYF.

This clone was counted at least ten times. CDR3 DNA: TGCGCCAGCAGCCATCCTCCCGCCAGGGGAAAGAACACTGAAGCTTTCTTT. Amino acids: CASSHPPARGKNTEAFF. The gene calls are TRBV4-1 and TRBJ1-1, with D possibly TRBD1 on 6 matching bases. The CDR3 contains 17 residues. CDR1 MGHRA and CDR2 YSYEKL come from the germline V gene. V gave up 3 bases and J gave up 1 base, with 18 bases separating them.

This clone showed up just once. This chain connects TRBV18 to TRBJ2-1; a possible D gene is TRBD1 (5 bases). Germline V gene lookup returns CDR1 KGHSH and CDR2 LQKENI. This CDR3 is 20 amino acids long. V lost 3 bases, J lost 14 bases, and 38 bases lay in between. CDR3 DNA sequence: TGTGCCAGCTCACCTCAAGCAGGCCACATAACCCGCCGAAGTTCAGGGTCTAAGTTCTTC. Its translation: CASSPQAGHITRRSSGSKFF.

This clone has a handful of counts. The CDR3 bases are TGCGCCAGCACGCGGGAGGGCCGGGTAGATACGCAGTATTTT. Its protein is CASTREGRVDTQYF. This rearrangement joins TRBV10-2 to TRBJ2-3; 9 bases align to TRBD2. CDR3 length: 14 amino acids. Losses at the gene ends were 7 bases for V and 5 bases for J; bases not matched to a gene: 7. Germline CDR1 WSHSY, CDR2 SAAADI.

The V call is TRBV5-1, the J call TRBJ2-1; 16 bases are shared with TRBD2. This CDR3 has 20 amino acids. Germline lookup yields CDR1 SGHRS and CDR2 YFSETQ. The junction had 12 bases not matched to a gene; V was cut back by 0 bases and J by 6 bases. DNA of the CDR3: TGCGCCAGCAGCTTGGCCCGAGGGGAAGGGACTAGCGGGAGGGCCAATGAGCAGTTCTTC. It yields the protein CASSLARGEGTSGRANEQFF.

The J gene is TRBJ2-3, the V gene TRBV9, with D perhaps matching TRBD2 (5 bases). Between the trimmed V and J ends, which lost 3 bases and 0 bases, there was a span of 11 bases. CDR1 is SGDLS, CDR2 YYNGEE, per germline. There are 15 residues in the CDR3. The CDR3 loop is CASSGSGISTDTQYF. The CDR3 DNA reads TGTGCCAGCAGCGGAAGCGGTATAAGCACAGATACGCAGTATTTT. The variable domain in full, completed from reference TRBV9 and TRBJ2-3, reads DSGVTQTPKHLITATGQRVTLRCSPRSGDLSVYWYQQSLDQGLQFLIQYYNGEERAKGNILERFSAQQFPDLHSELNLSSLELGDSALYFCASSGSGISTDTQYFGPGTRLTVL.

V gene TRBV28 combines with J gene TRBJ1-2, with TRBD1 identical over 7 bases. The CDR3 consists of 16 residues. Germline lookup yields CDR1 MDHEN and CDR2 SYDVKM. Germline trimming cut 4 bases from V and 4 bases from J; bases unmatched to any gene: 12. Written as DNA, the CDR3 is TGTGCCAGCAGTTCACCTTCGACAGGGAGCATCTATGGCTACACCTTC. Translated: CASSSPSTGSIYGYTF.

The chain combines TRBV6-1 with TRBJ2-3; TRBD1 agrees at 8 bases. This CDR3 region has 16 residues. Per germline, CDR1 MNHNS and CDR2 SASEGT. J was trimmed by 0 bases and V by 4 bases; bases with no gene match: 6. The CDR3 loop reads CASSVQGARSTDTQYF. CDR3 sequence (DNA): TGTGCCAGCAGTGTCCAGGGGGCCCGGAGCACAGATACGCAGTATTTT.

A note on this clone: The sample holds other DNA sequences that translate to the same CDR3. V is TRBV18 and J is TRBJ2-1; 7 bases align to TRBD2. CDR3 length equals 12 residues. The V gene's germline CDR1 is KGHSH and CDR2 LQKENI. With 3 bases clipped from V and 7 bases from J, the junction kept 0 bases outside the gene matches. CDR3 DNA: TGTGCCAGCTCACCGGGAGGGAATGAGCAGTTCTTC. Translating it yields CASSPGGNEQFF.

CDR3 sequence: CASSQETSRGEQFF. The CDR3 bases are TGCGCCAGCAGCCAAGAGACTAGTCGGGGTGAGCAGTTCTTC. The rearrangement joins TRBV4-1 to TRBJ2-1, with D maybe TRBD2 (6 bases). The CDR3 spans 14 residues. CDR1 and CDR2 (germline): MGHRA, YSYEKL. V gave up 0 bases and J gave up 9 bases, with 12 bases separating them.

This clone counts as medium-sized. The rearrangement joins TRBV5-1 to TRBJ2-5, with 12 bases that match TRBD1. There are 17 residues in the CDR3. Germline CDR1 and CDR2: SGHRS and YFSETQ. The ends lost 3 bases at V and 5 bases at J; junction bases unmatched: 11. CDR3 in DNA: TGCGCCAGCAGCTCGGAGGGACAGGGGGCGATGCTGGAGACCCAGTACTTC. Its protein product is CASSSEGQGAMLETQYF.

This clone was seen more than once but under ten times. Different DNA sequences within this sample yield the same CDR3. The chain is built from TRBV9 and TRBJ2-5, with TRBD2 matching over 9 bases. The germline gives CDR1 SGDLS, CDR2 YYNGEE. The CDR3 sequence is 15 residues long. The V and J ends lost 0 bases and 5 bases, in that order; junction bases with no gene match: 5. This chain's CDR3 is CASSVAAGGRETQYF. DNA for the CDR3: TGTGCCAGCAGCGTAGCTGCGGGAGGGAGGGAGACCCAGTACTTC.

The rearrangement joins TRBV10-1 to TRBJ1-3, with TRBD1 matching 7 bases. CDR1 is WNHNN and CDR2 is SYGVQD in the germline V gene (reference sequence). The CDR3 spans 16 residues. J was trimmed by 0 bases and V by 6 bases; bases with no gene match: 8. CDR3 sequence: CASRLQGVTSGNTIYF. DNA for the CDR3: TGCGCCAGCAGACTCCAGGGGGTTACCTCTGGAAACACCATATATTTT.

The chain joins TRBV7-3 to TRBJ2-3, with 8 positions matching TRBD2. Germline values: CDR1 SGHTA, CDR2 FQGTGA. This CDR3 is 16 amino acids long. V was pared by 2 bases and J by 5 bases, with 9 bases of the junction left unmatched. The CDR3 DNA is TGTGCCAGCAGCTTATTCGGGCGGGAGGCGATAGATACGCAGTATTTT. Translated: CASSLFGREAIDTQYF.

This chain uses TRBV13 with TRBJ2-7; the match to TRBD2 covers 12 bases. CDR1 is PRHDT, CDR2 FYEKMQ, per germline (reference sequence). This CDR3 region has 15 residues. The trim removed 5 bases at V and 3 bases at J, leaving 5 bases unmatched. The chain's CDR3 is CASSRPGLAGYEQYF. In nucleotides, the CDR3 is TGTGCCAGCAGCCGACCGGGACTAGCGGGCTACGAGCAGTACTTC.

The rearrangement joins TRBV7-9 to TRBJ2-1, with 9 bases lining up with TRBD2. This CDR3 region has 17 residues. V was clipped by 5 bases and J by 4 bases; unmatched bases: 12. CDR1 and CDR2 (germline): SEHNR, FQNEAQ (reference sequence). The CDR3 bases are TGTGCCAGCAGCCCCCGGAGTAGCGGGAGAGGGTACAATGAGCAGTTCTTC. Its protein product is CASSPRSSGRGYNEQFF.

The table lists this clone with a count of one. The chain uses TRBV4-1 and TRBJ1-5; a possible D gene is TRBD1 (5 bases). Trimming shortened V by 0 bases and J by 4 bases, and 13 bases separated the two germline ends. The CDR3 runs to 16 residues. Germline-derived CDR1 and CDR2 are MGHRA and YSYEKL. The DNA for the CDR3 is TGCGCCAGCAGCCAAGATCCTGGCAGGGTGAATCAGCCCCAGCATTTT. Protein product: CASSQDPGRVNQPQHF.